These 32 T cell receptor beta chains came from one sample sequenced in a study of CD8 T cells in ankylosing spondylitis. Which antigens these TCRs recognize remains unknown. General study points: Seemingly distinctive of ankylosing spondylitis blood was a TCR beta motif formed by eight highly homologous variants.

TCRdb independently ran MiXCR on the 5' RACE reads; one entry per CDR3 protein. Among under 850,000 distinct CDR3 sequences, around 20% were seen once, and the ten largest hold around 19%. The material sequenced was blood, either unsorted or a sorted T cell fraction (not recorded which). These receptors were collected from a male donor with ankylosing spondylitis.

This clonotype came up a few times. This chain links TRBV20-1 with TRBJ2-3, with D perhaps TRBD2 (5 bases). Trimming left V 7 bases short and J 2 bases short, with 19 bases between. Germline V gene lookup returns CDR1 DFQATT and CDR2 SNEGSKA (reference sequence). The CDR3 extends over 15 amino acids. The CDR3 coding sequence is TGCAGTGTGGGAACTATGGGCGGGTTCACAGATACGCAGTATTTT. Translated: CSVGTMGGFTDTQYF.

This chain connects TRBV30 to TRBJ2-3; 8 nucleotides line up with TRBD1. The V segment lost 4 bases and the J segment 3 bases; nucleotides outside the gene matches: 9. Germline CDR1 is GTSNPN and CDR2 is SVGIG (reference sequence). The CDR3 extends over 15 amino acids. This CDR3 is CAWTVGQVGTDTQYF. The DNA of the CDR3 is TGTGCCTGGACCGTGGGACAGGTTGGGACAGATACGCAGTATTTT.

The rearrangement joins TRBV20-1 to TRBJ1-1; 12 bases align to TRBD1. After removal of 1 base from V and 11 bases from J, the junction contained 8 bases not matched to a gene. Germline V lookup: CDR1 DFQATT, CDR2 SNEGSKA (reference sequence). The CDR3 spans 14 residues. CDR3 in amino acids: CSARGTGQGASAFF. CDR3 DNA: TGCAGTGCTAGAGGGACGGGACAGGGGGCATCGGCTTTCTTT.

This clonotype was counted ten times or more. This chain joins TRBV12-3 or TRBV12-4 and TRBJ1-4, with D possibly TRBD1 on 6 matching bases. The V and J ends lost 2 bases and 8 bases respectively, with 12 bases between them. The CDR3 loop spans 14 amino acids. The CDR3 loop reads CASSLSGAREKLFF. The DNA of the CDR3 is TGTGCCAGCAGTTTATCAGGGGCGCGGGAAAAACTGTTTTTT.

The J gene is TRBJ2-5, the V gene TRBV13; 11 bases line up with TRBD2. Germline values: CDR1 PRHDT, CDR2 FYEKMQ (reference sequence). This CDR3 region has 13 residues. Trimming at V came to 7 bases and at J to 5 bases, leaving 3 bases not matched to a gene. This CDR3 reads CASKLAGEETQYF. The CDR3 DNA is TGTGCCAGCAAACTAGCGGGGGAGGAGACCCAGTACTTC. The whole variable domain, remainder taken from reference TRBV13 and TRBJ2-5, is AAGVIQSPRHLIKEKRETATLKCYPIPRHDTVYWYQQGPGQDPQFLISFYEKMQSDKGSIPDRFSAQQFSDYHSELNMSSLELGDSALYFCASKLAGEETQYFGPGTRLLVL.

This clonotype appeared a few times. This chain connects TRBV18 to TRBJ2-1, with 11 bases that match TRBD2. The CDR3 has 15 amino acids. Germline V gene data show CDR1 as KGHSH and CDR2 as LQKENI. V trimming: 3 bases; J trimming: 7 bases; junction bases outside the gene matches: 5. The CDR3 nucleotides are TGTGCCAGCTCACCGACTAGCGGGAAACATAATGAGCAGTTCTTC. It codes for CASSPTSGKHNEQFF.

This clonotype was seen a few times. The chain uses TRBV5-6 and TRBJ1-1, with 12 bases aligning to TRBD1. Germline lookup yields CDR1 SGHDT and CDR2 YYEEEE. This CDR3 has 16 amino acids. Losses at the gene ends were 3 bases for V and 5 bases for J; bases not matched to a gene: 8. CDR3 bases: TGTGCCAGCAGCTATGGGACAGGGGGCGCGCAGACTGAAGCTTTCTTT. Encoded protein: CASSYGTGGAQTEAFF.

The V and J genes are TRBV15 and TRBJ1-2; D is unclear. From germline, CDR1 is LNHNV and CDR2 YYDKDF (reference sequence). The length of the CDR3 is 15 residues. V was pared by 1 base and J by 4 bases, with 13 bases between. In nucleotides, the CDR3 is TGTGCCACCAGCAGAGCGCGTCAGGAACGCTATGGCTACACCTTC. Protein sequence: CATSRARQERYGYTF.

This clonotype was counted between two and nine times. This chain uses TRBV5-1 with TRBJ1-4, with TRBD1 as a possible D gene (5 bases). V was shortened by 4 bases and J by 13 bases, with 20 bases between the two germline ends. This CDR3 is 14 amino acids long. Germline assignment: CDR1 SGHRS and CDR2 YFSETQ. CDR3 nucleotides: TGCGCCAGCAGCCCAGGACAAGCCGCGGTTAGACTGTTTTTT. Amino acid sequence: CASSPGQAAVRLFF. Using reference TRBV5-1 and TRBJ1-4 for the parts outside the CDR3, the full variable domain is KAGVTQTPRYLIKTRGQQVTLSCSPISGHRSVSWYQQTPGQGLQFLFEYFSETQRNKGNFPGRFSGRQFSNSRSEMNVSTLELGDSALYLCASSPGQAAVRLFFGSGTQLSVL.

The J gene is TRBJ2-7, the V gene TRBV6-1; a weak D match, TRBD1 (6 bases). The V gene's germline CDR1 is MNHNS and CDR2 SASEGT. Trimming took off 6 bases at V and 3 bases at J, with 12 bases between the two ends. The CDR3 has 13 amino acids. The CDR3 loop reads CASRKDSFYEQYF. The CDR3 DNA reads TGTGCCAGCAGGAAGGACAGCTTCTACGAGCAGTACTTC.

Only one count was recorded for this clonotype. The V call is TRBV7-9, the J call TRBJ2-1, with 11 bases that match TRBD1. Trimming cost V 5 bases and J 3 bases; bases outside gene matches: 3. Germline CDR1 SEHNR, CDR2 FQNEAQ (reference sequence). This CDR3 has 15 residues. CDR3 nucleotide sequence: TGTGCCAGCAGCCCGGACAGGGGGCACTACAATGAGCAGTTCTTC. Translation: CASSPDRGHYNEQFF.

The V gene is TRBV12-3 or TRBV12-4, the J gene TRBJ2-6, with D tentatively TRBD1 or TRBD2 (6 bases each). The CDR3 is made up of 17 amino acids. V dropped 1 base and J dropped 4 bases, with 14 bases sitting between them. The CDR3 reads CASSLGPGGAGANVLTF. The CDR3 DNA is TGTGCCAGCAGTTTAGGACCCGGGGGCGCCGGGGCCAACGTCCTGACTTTC.

This clonotype occurred a few times. CDR3 sequence reads: CASSPPLRAYSSYNEQFF. For the CDR3, the DNA is TGTGCCAGCAGCCCCCCTTTAAGGGCCTATAGCTCCTACAATGAGCAGTTCTTC. The chain has TRBV11-1 and TRBJ2-1; D gene uncertain. CDR1 and CDR2 (germline): SGHAT, FQDESV (reference sequence). V dropped 5 bases and J dropped 0 bases, with 20 bases sitting between them. The CDR3 sequence is 18 residues long.

The CDR3 DNA sequence: TGTGCCAGCAGTCGTCGACTAGCGGGAGGTCGGGGCACAGATACGCAGTATTTT. This sequence encodes CASSRRLAGGRGTDTQYF. This chain connects TRBV3-1 to TRBJ2-3; 13 nucleotides match TRBD2. With 6 bases clipped from V and 1 base from J, the junction kept 10 bases outside the gene matches. Germline assignment: CDR1 LGHDT and CDR2 YNNKEL (reference sequence). The CDR3 spans 18 residues.

This clonotype was seen at least ten times. V usage is TRBV4-3 and J usage is TRBJ2-6; tentatively, D is TRBD1 (5 bases). Trimming pared 2 bases from V and 0 bases from J, leaving 11 bases between. The CDR3 is made up of 17 amino acids. CDR1 is LGHNA, CDR2 YSLEER, per germline. CDR3 loop: CASSQWAGLSGANVLTF. The CDR3 DNA reads TGCGCCAGCAGCCAATGGGCAGGGCTCTCTGGGGCCAACGTCCTGACTTTC.

The chain has TRBV12-3 or TRBV12-4 and TRBJ1-4; the D is unclear. CDR3 length: 15 amino acids. V gave up 2 bases and J gave up 3 bases, with 10 bases separating them. CDR3 bases: TGTGCCAGCAGTTTATTCTCGGACCCTAATGAAAAACTGTTTTTT. Protein sequence: CASSLFSDPNEKLFF.

The chain is built from TRBV20-1 and TRBJ2-7; TRBD2 aligns across 14 bases. This CDR3 contains 16 residues. Germline values: CDR1 DFQATT, CDR2 SNEGSKA (reference sequence). The V and J ends lost 1 base and 5 bases, in that order; junction bases with no gene match: 7. In DNA form, the CDR3 reads TGCAGTGCTAGAGGGGGACTAGCGGGAGTAGTGAACGAGCAGTACTTC. Translated, it gives CSARGGLAGVVNEQYF.

This clonotype has only a few counts. The chain uses TRBV29-1 and TRBJ2-1; 8 bases are shared with TRBD2. J was trimmed by 7 bases and V by 4 bases; bases with no gene match: 6. There are 13 residues in the CDR3. Germline V CDR1 and CDR2: SQVTM, ANQGSEA. The CDR3 nucleotides read TGCAGCGTTGGTAATAGCGGGATAAATGAGCAGTTCTTC. It translates to CSVGNSGINEQFF.

This clonotype has just a few counts. The chain recombines TRBV29-1 with TRBJ1-2; D is perhaps TRBD1 (5 bases). The CDR3 loop spans 15 amino acids. Germline V gene data show CDR1 as SQVTM and CDR2 as ANQGSEA. Trimming left V 4 bases short and J 3 bases short, with 18 bases between. The DNA for the CDR3 is TGCAGCGTTGCCTCCCTACTATTGACAGACTATGGCTACACCTTC. Amino acid sequence: CSVASLLLTDYGYTF.

This chain links TRBV12-3 or TRBV12-4 with TRBJ2-1, with 9 bases lining up with TRBD2. The CDR3 totals 15 residues. Unmatched junction bases numbered 3, after V lost 3 bases and J lost 3 bases. The CDR3 reads CASSFSGGNYNEQFF. The CDR3 nucleotides are TGTGCCAGCAGTTTCAGCGGGGGGAACTACAATGAGCAGTTCTTC.

This clonotype occurred a few times. The rearrangement joins TRBV6-1 to TRBJ2-1; 7 bases are shared with TRBD2. The CDR3 runs to 13 residues. CDR1 and CDR2 (germline): MNHNS, SASEGT. V gave up 6 bases and J gave up 6 bases; unmatched junction bases: 5. The CDR3 bases are TGTGCCAGCAGCATGACTAGCACCAATGAGCAGTTCTTC. This gives the protein CASSMTSTNEQFF.

The chain joins TRBV7-9 to TRBJ2-1; D unresolved. This CDR3 region has 15 residues. The germline V and J ends were trimmed by 3 bases and 7 bases, with 16 bases remaining between them. Germline V gene sequence: CDR1 SEHNR, CDR2 FQNEAQ (reference sequence). The CDR3 region is CASSLDGLGSNEQFF. The CDR3, as DNA: TGTGCCAGCAGCTTGGACGGCCTAGGGTCTAATGAGCAGTTCTTC.

In this sample, this clonotype turned up a few times. CDR3 in DNA: TGTGCCAGCAGCCCACGGGGACACGCTGGGACGCAGTATTTT. Translation: CASSPRGHAGTQYF. This chain uses TRBV12-3 or TRBV12-4 with TRBJ2-3; D might be TRBD1 (6 bases). CDR3 size: 14 residues. V lost 6 bases, J lost 9 bases, and 19 bases lay in between.

The table lists this clonotype with a few counts. This chain uses TRBV12-3 or TRBV12-4 with TRBJ1-5; D is unresolved. The CDR3 totals 14 residues. Trimming left V 6 bases short and J 6 bases short, with 15 bases between. The CDR3 bases are TGTGCCAGCAGCCCCGGTCTGGTCGGTCAGCCCCAGCATTTT. Translation gives CASSPGLVGQPQHF.

This clonotype was observed a handful of times. The V call is TRBV11-2, the J call TRBJ2-3, with 8 bases aligning to TRBD2. V shed 5 bases and J 7 bases; nucleotides not matched to a gene: 11. Germline V gene sequence: CDR1 SGHAT, CDR2 FQNNGV. The CDR3 totals 15 residues. The DNA for the CDR3 is TGTGCCAGCAGCAGGGACCGGGGGGGGCCCAATACGCAGTATTTT. Its protein product is CASSRDRGGPNTQYF. Together with reference TRBV11-2 and TRBJ2-3, the CDR3 gives the full variable domain: EAGVAQSPRYKIIEKRQSVAFWCNPISGHATLYWYQQILGQGPKLLIQFQNNGVVDDSQLPKDRFSAERLKGVDSTLKIQPAKLEDSAVYLCASSRDRGGPNTQYFGPGTRLTVL.

The chain recombines TRBV3-1 with TRBJ1-2; no reliable D call. The CDR3 runs to 13 residues. The V end lost 1 base, the J end lost 4 bases, and 7 bases lay between the germline ends. Germline V gene sequence: CDR1 LGHDT, CDR2 YNNKEL (reference sequence). The CDR3 nucleotides are TGTGCCAGCAGCCAAGTTCGCTCCTATGGCTACACCTTC. Its protein product is CASSQVRSYGYTF.

There are a few counts of this clonotype. J is TRBJ2-1 and V is TRBV7-9; no definite D call. Germline CDR1 and CDR2: SEHNR and FQNEAQ (reference sequence). CDR3 size: 15 residues. V shed 0 bases and J shed 6 bases, with 12 bases lying between them. CDR3 in DNA: TGTGCCAGCAGCTTAGCTATAGGGCAGTTCAATGAGCAGTTCTTC. This translates into CASSLAIGQFNEQFF.

This clonotype showed up just a few times. V is TRBV10-3 and J is TRBJ2-2; D is perhaps TRBD1 (6 bases). Looked up from germline, CDR1 is ENHRY and CDR2 is SYGVKD. With 9 bases removed from V and 0 bases from J, the gap between germline ends came to 11 bases. The CDR3 runs 14 residues. CDR3 amino acids: CAIGQPSNTGELFF. DNA for the CDR3: TGTGCCATTGGACAGCCCTCGAACACCGGGGAGCTGTTTTTT.

V and J are TRBV7-9 and TRBJ2-1; TRBD1 or TRBD2 may be the D gene (6 bases each). The CDR3 runs 14 residues. Germline CDR1 and CDR2: SEHNR and FQNEAQ (reference sequence). V was cut by 6 bases and J by 7 bases, with 16 bases left in between. For the CDR3, the DNA is TGTGCCAGCAGGACCTCAGGGGCGGGGAATGAGCAGTTCTTC. It specifies CASRTSGAGNEQFF.

This clonotype was found a few times. The chain links TRBV5-1 to TRBJ2-3; D might be TRBD2 (6 bases). Trimming pared 4 bases from V and 3 bases from J, leaving 15 bases between. CDR3 length: 15 amino acids. Germline V gene lookup returns CDR1 SGHRS and CDR2 YFSETQ. The CDR3 DNA sequence: TGCGCCAGCAGCGGAGGGACGAGTGGGACAGATACGCAGTATTTT. It is translated as CASSGGTSGTDTQYF. The full variable domain, with the rest looked up from reference TRBV5-1 and TRBJ2-3, is KAGVTQTPRYLIKTRGQQVTLSCSPISGHRSVSWYQQTPGQGLQFLFEYFSETQRNKGNFPGRFSGRQFSNSRSEMNVSTLELGDSALYLCASSGGTSGTDTQYFGPGTRLTVL.

This clonotype was seen a handful of times. The chain couples TRBV5-1 to TRBJ2-4; TRBD1 matches 7 bases. V shed 3 bases and J 0 bases; nucleotides not matched to a gene: 6. Germline V CDR1 and CDR2: SGHRS, YFSETQ. The CDR3 extends over 16 amino acids. CDR3 sequence: CASSSQGTLAKNIQYF. The CDR3 DNA is TGCGCCAGCAGCTCACAGGGGACACTAGCCAAAAACATTCAGTACTTC. Combining the CDR3 with reference TRBV5-1 and TRBJ2-4 gives the whole variable domain KAGVTQTPRYLIKTRGQQVTLSCSPISGHRSVSWYQQTPGQGLQFLFEYFSETQRNKGNFPGRFSGRQFSNSRSEMNVSTLELGDSALYLCASSSQGTLAKNIQYFGAGTRLSVL.

The table lists this clonotype with a few counts. The CDR3 nucleotides are TGTGCCAGCAGCCCCCGGGGGCGGCTCGAGCAGTACTTC. Its protein product is CASSPRGRLEQYF. V and J are TRBV7-8 and TRBJ2-7; D tentatively reads TRBD1 or TRBD2 (6 bases each). Germline V gives CDR1 SGHVS, CDR2 FQNEAQ. Trimming pared 5 bases from V and 6 bases from J, leaving 14 bases between. This CDR3 comprises 13 residues.